This TCR beta chain emerged from a study of OX40 agonist ivuxolimab in advanced cancers. The wider study: Among those enrolled, mean age was roughly 55 years (range about 23 to 85) and 82.7% were male.

Patients who had autoimmune disease history or got systemic immunosuppression were left out. With 9 bases removed from V and 7 bases from J, the gap between germline ends came to 21 bases. This CDR3 has 14 amino acids. Germline V CDR1 and CDR2: MNHEY, SVGAGI. About this clone: As yet, its antigen is unknown.

General observations from the study: The work left the antigen specificity of expanded peripheral T cells undetermined.

Sequencing was performed with immunoSEQ multiplex PCR; in TCRdb, only in-frame clones are kept and a portion is missing. The data contain 100,000 to 110,000 clones, less than 95% of them seen just once; the ten biggest clones take up approximately 0.58%. Sequencing used CD4+ or CD8+ T cells sorted from blood, obtained in a trial of the OX40 agonist ivuxolimab. This receptor was obtained from an adult with an advanced solid tumor such as melanoma, head and neck, liver or kidney cancer. The chain uses TRBV6-5 and TRBJ2-5, with D perhaps TRBD1 (5 bases). DNA of the CDR3: TGTGCCAGTCGGGCGGCTTCGGCCCAGGGGACCCAGTACTTC. As protein: CASRAASAQGTQYF.